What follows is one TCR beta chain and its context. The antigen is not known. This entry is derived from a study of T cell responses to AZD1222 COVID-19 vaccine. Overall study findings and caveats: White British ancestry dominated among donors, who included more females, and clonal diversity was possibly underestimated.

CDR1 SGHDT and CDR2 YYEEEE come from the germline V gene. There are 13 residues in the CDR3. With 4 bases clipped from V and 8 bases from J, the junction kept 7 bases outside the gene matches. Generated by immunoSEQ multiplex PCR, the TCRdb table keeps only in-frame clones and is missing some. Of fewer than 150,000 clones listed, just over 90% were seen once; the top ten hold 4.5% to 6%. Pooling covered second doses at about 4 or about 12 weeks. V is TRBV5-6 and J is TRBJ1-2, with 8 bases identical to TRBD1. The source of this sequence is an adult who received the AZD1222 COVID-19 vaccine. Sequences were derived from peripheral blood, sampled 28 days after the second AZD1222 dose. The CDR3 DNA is TGTGCCAGCAGCCCGGGGACAGGTCAAGGCTACACCTTC. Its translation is CASSPGTGQGYTF.